The 4 T cell receptor beta chains presented below share a single source sample, sequenced in a study of yellow fever vaccine responses in identical twins. MiXCR was run by TCRdb on the RT-PCR reads, yielding one entry per CDR3 protein. Of over 800 distinct CDR3 sequences listed, roughly nine tenths are singletons. The sequencing used T cells from blood (PBMCs), unsorted or a sorted subset (not recorded which), collected before or after yellow fever vaccination (not recorded which). Receptor source: a woman under 30 who received the yellow fever vaccine.

V is TRBV18 and J is TRBJ2-5; possible D gene TRBD1, 5 bases. The germline V and J ends were trimmed by 4 bases and 2 bases, with 11 bases remaining between them. From germline, CDR1 is KGHSH and CDR2 LQKENI. This CDR3 is 14 amino acids long. CDR3 loop: CASSHRTPQETQYF. In DNA form, the CDR3 reads TGTGCCAGCTCACACAGGACGCCTCAAGAGACCCAGTACTTC.

In its sample, this clonotype was seen once. The chain couples TRBV10-3 to TRBJ2-7; 8 nucleotides line up with TRBD2. The CDR3 consists of 14 residues. Germline values: CDR1 ENHRY, CDR2 SYGVKD. V gave up 6 bases and J gave up 5 bases; unmatched junction bases: 9. CDR3 protein: CAIRHSGTANEQYF. CDR3 nucleotides: TGTGCCATCAGGCATAGCGGGACGGCGAACGAGCAGTACTTC.

The gene calls are TRBV18 and TRBJ2-7; no reliable D call. Germline-derived CDR1 and CDR2 are KGHSH and LQKENI. V was clipped by 2 bases and J by 5 bases, with 7 bases between them. This CDR3 comprises 12 residues. The CDR3 here is CASSPSEDEQYF. Written as DNA, the CDR3 is TGTGCCAGCTCACCATCAGAGGACGAGCAGTACTTC.

This chain joins TRBV10-3 and TRBJ1-1; D not resolved. Germline V gene data show CDR1 as ENHRY and CDR2 as SYGVKD. The V and J ends lost 2 bases and 6 bases respectively, with 4 bases between them. The CDR3 is made up of 11 amino acids. CDR3 in amino acids: CAISESAEAFF. The CDR3 DNA is TGTGCCATCAGTGAGAGCGCTGAAGCTTTCTTT.